This record covers a single TCR beta chain. Its antigen is not identified. The data stem from a study of quantifying T cell responses using KT2 cells. Study-level background: Reverse transcription used primers in the TCR alpha and beta constant regions. Overall study findings and caveats: Very high KT2 spike-in numbers caused saturation in KT2 sequence detection. Detection of KT2 sequences held at the lowest tested level, about one cell per 100,000 PBMC.

V was pared by 6 bases and J by 5 bases, with 16 bases between. The CDR3 spans 14 residues. An oligo carrying a UMI was ligated to the cDNA 3' end. The first PCR ran approximately 4 cycles with an equimolar RC1.1 and RC1.2 beta primer mix. Using its own MiXCR run on the UMI-ligation and nested PCR reads, TCRdb lists one record per CDR3 protein. The sample includes about 53,000 distinct CDR3 sequences, over 9% of them seen just once. Unfractionated PBMC were spiked with known numbers of KT2 clone cells. A range of KT2-to-PBMC ratios was made using fixed PBMC numbers. V usage is TRBV12-3 or TRBV12-4 and J usage is TRBJ1-1; D ambiguous. The source material was PBMCs spiked with cells of the T cell clone KT2. The clonotype originates from a human donor. CDR3 protein: CASSYGGRPTEAFF. CDR3 sequence (DNA): TGTGCCAGCAGCTACGGCGGCAGGCCTACTGAAGCTTTCTTT.